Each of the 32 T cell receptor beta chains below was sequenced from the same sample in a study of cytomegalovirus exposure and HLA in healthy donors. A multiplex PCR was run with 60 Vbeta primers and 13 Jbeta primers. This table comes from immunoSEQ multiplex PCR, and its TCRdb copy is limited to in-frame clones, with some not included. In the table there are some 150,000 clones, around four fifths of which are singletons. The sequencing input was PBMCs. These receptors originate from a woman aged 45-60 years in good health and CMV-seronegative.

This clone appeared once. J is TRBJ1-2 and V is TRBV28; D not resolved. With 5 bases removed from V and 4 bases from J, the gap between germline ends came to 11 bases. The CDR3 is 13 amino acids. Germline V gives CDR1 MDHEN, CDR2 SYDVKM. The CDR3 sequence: CASSPRETYGYTF. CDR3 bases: TGTGCCAGCAGTCCGCGCGAAACCTATGGCTACACCTTC.

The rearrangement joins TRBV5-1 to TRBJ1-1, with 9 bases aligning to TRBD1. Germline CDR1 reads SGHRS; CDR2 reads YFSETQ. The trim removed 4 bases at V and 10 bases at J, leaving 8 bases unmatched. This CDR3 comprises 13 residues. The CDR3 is CASSRGDRETAFF. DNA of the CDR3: TGCGCCAGCAGCCGAGGGGACAGGGAGACAGCTTTCTTT.

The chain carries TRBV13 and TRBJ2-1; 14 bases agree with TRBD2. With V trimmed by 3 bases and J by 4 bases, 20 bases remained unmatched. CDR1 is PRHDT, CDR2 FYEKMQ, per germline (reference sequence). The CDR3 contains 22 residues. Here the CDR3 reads CASSLGTSGRAMFILGYNEQFF. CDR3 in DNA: TGTGCCAGCAGCTTGGGGACTAGCGGGAGAGCCATGTTTATTCTGGGTTACAATGAGCAGTTCTTC.

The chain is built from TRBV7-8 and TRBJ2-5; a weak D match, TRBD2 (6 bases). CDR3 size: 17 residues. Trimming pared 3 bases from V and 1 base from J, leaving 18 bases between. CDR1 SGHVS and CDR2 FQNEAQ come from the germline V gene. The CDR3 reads CASSFPRPGLVQETQYF. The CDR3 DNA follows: TGTGCCAGCAGCTTTCCCCGCCCGGGACTGGTCCAAGAGACCCAGTACTTC.

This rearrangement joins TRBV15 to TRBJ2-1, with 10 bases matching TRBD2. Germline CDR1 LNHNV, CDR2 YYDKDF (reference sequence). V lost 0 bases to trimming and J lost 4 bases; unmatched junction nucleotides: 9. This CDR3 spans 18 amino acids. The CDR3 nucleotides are TGTGCCACCAGCAGAGATTCCAGCGGGAGGGCCTTGTACAATGAGCAGTTCTTC. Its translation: CATSRDSSGRALYNEQFF.

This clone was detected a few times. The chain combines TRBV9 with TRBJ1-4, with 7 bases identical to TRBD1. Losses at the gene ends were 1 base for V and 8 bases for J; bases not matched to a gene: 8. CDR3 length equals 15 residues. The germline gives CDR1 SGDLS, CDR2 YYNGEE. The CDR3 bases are TGTGCCAGCAGCGTAAGAGGACAAGGGGGCGAAAAACTGTTTTTT. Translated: CASSVRGQGGEKLFF.

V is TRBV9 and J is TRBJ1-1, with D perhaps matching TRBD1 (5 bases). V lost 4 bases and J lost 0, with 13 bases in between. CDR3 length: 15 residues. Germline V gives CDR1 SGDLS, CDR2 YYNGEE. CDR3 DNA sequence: TGTGCCAGCAGCCCTCGACAGTCTGTGAACACTGAAGCTTTCTTT. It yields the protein CASSPRQSVNTEAFF.

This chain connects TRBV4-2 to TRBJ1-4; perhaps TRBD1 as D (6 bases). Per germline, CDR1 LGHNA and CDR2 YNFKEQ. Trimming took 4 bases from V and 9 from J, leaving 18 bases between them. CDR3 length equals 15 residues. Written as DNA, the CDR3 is TGTGCCAGCAGCCCCCACAGGGTTAGCTATAAAAAACTGTTTTTT. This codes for CASSPHRVSYKKLFF.

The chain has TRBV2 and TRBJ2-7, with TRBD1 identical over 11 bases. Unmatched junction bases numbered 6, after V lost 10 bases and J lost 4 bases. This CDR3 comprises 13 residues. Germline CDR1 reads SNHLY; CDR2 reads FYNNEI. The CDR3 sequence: CATGQGAFYEQYF. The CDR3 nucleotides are TGTGCCACTGGACAGGGGGCATTTTACGAGCAGTACTTC. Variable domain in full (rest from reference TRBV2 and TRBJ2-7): EPEVTQTPSHQVTQMGQEVILRCVPISNHLYFYWYRQILGQKVEFLVSFYNNEISEKSEIFDDQFSVERPDGSNFTLKIRSTKLEDSAMYFCATGQGAFYEQYFGPGTRLTVT.

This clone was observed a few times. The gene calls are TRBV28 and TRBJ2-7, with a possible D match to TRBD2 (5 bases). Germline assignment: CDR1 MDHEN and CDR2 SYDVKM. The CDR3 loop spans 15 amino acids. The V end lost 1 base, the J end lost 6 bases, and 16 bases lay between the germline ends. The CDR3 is CASSLSAPLGAEQYF. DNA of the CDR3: TGTGCCAGCAGTTTATCTGCCCCTTTGGGAGCCGAGCAGTACTTC.

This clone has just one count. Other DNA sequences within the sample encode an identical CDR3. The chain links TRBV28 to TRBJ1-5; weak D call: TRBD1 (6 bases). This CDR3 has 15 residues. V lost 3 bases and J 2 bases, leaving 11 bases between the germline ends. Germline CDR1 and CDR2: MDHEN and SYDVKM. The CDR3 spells CASSFVGGGNQPQHF. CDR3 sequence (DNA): TGTGCCAGCAGTTTTGTAGGGGGGGGCAATCAGCCCCAGCATTTT.

The chain's CDR3 is CASSLEGGRGTQYF. The CDR3 DNA is TGTGCCAGCAGCTTGGAGGGCGGGCGCGGGACCCAGTACTTC. The chain is built from TRBV5-4 and TRBJ2-5, with D perhaps TRBD2 (5 bases). The CDR3 spans 14 residues. The germline V gene has CDR1 SGHNT and CDR2 YYREEE (reference sequence). The V and J ends lost 0 bases and 7 bases respectively, with 13 bases between them.

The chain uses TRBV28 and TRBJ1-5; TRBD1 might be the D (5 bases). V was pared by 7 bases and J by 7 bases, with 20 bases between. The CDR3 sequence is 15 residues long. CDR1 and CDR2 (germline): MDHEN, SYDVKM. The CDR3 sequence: CASTSRVGAGQPQHF. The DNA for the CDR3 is TGTGCCAGCACCTCACGGGTAGGGGCTGGACAGCCCCAGCATTTT. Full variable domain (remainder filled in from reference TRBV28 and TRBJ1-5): DVKVTQSSRYLVKRTGEKVFLECVQDMDHENMFWYRQDPGLGLRLIYFSYDVKMKEKGDIPEGYSVSREKKERFSLILESASTNQTSMYLCASTSRVGAGQPQHFGDGTRLSIL.

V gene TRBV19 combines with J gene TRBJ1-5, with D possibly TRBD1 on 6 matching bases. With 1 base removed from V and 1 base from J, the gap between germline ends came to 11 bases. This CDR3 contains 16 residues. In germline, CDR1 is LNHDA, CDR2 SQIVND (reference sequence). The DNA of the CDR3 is TGTGCCAGTAGTATAGCACAGGGTGGAAGCAATCAGCCCCAGCATTTT. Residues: CASSIAQGGSNQPQHF.

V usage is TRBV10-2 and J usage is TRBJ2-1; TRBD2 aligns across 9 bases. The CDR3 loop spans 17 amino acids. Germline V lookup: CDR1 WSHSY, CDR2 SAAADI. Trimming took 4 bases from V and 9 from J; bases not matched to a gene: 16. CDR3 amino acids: CASSGGVGTSRISEQFF. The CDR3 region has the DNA TGCGCCAGCAGTGGGGGGGTTGGGACTAGCCGGATTAGTGAGCAGTTCTTC.

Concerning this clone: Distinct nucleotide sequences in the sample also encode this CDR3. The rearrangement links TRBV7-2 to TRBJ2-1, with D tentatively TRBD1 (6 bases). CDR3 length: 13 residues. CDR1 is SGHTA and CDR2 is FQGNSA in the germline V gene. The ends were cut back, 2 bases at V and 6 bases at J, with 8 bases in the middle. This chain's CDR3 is CASSLNRVNEQFF. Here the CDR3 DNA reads TGTGCCAGCAGCTTAAACAGGGTCAATGAGCAGTTCTTC.

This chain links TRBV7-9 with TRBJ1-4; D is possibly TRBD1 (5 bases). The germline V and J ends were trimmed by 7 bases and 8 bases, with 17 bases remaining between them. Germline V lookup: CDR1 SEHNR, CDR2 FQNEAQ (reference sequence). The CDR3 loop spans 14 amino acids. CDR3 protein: CASTSRVLGEKLFF. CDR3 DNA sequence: TGTGCCAGCACCTCCAGGGTACTTGGGGAAAAACTGTTTTTT. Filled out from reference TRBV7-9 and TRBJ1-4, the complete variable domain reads DTGVSQNPRHKITKRGQNVTFRCDPISEHNRLYWYRQTLGQGPEFLTYFQNEAQLEKSRLLSDRFSAERPKGSFSTLEIQRTEQGDSAMYLCASTSRVLGEKLFFGSGTQLSVL.

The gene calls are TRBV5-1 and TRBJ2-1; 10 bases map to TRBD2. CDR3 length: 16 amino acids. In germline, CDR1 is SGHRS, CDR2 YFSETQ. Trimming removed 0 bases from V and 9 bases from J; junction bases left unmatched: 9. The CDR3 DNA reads TGCGCCAGCAGCTTGGCCGTTCTAGCGGGAGCGGGTGAGCAGTTCTTC. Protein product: CASSLAVLAGAGEQFF.

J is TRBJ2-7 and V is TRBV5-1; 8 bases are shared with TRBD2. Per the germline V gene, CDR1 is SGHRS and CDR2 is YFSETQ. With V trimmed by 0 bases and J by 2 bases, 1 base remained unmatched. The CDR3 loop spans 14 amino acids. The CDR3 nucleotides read TGCGCCAGCAGCTTGGCGGGGGGGGCCTACGAGCAGTACTTC. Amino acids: CASSLAGGAYEQYF. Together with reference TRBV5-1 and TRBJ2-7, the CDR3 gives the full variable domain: KAGVTQTPRYLIKTRGQQVTLSCSPISGHRSVSWYQQTPGQGLQFLFEYFSETQRNKGNFPGRFSGRQFSNSRSEMNVSTLELGDSALYLCASSLAGGAYEQYFGPGTRLTVT.

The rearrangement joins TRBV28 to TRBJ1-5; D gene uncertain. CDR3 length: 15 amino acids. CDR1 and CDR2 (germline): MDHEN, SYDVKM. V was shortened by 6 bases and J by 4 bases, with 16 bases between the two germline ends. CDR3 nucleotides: TGTGCCAGCAGCCTACGCCTCACGGAGAATCAGCCCCAGCATTTT. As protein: CASSLRLTENQPQHF.

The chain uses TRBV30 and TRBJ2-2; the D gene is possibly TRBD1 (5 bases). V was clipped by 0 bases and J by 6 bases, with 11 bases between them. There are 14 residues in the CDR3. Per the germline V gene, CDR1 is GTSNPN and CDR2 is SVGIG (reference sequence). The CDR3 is CAWSVTRAPGELFF. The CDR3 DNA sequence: TGTGCCTGGAGTGTAACCAGGGCGCCCGGGGAGCTGTTTTTT.

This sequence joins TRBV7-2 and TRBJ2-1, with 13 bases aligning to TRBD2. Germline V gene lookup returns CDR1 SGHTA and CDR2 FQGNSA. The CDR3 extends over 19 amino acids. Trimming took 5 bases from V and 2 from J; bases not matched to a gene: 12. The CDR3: CASSPRTSGSRSAYNEQFF. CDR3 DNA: TGTGCCAGCAGCCCGCGGACTAGCGGGAGTAGGAGCGCCTACAATGAGCAGTTCTTC.

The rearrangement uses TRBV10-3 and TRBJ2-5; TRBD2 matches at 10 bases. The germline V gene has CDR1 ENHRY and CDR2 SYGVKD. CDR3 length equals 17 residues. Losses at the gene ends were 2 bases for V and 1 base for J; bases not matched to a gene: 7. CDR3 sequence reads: CAISEPTVAGGQETQYF. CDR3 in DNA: TGTGCCATCAGTGAGCCGACGGTAGCGGGGGGCCAAGAGACCCAGTACTTC.

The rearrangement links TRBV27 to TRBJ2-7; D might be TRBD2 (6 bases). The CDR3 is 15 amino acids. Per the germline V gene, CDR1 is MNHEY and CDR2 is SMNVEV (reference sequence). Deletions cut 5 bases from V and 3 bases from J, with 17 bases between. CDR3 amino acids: CASSTRTSGYYEQYF. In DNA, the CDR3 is TGTGCCAGCAGTACTCGGACGAGCGGGTACTACGAGCAGTACTTC.

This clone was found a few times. The CDR3 DNA reads TGTGCCAGCAGTCCGTCCGTCGACAGAACAGATACGCAGTATTTT. Amino acid sequence: CASSPSVDRTDTQYF. The chain carries TRBV27 and TRBJ2-3, with TRBD1 as a possible D gene (5 bases). The CDR3 has 15 residues. V lost 5 bases and J lost 3, with 15 bases in between. Germline CDR1 MNHEY, CDR2 SMNVEV (reference sequence).

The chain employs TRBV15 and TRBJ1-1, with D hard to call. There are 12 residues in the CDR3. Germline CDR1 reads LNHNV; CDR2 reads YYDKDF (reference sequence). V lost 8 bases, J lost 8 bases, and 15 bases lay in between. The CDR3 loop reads CATSQRSGEAFF. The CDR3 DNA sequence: TGTGCCACCTCCCAGAGGTCGGGGGAAGCTTTCTTT.

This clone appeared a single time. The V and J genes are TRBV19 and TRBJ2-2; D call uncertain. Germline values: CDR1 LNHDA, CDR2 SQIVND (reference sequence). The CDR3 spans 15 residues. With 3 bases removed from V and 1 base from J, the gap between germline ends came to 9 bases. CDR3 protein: CASSIRGGNTGELFF. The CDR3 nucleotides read TGTGCCAGTAGTATCCGAGGTGGGAACACCGGGGAGCTGTTTTTT.

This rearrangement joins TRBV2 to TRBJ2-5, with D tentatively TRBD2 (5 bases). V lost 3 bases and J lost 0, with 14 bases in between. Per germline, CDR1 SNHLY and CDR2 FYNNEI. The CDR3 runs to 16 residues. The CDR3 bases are TGTGCCAGCAGTGATCCCCGGCGCGGGTACCAAGAGACCCAGTACTTC. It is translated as CASSDPRRGYQETQYF.

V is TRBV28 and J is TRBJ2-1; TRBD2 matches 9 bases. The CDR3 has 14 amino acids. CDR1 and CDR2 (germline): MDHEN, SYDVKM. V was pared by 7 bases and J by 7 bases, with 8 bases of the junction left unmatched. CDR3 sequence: CASTVRREGNEQFF. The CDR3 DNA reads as TGTGCCAGCACGGTTCGGCGGGAGGGGAATGAGCAGTTCTTC.

The chain's CDR3 is CASSIYSGQNQPQHF. The DNA of the CDR3 is TGTGCCAGCAGCATATATTCGGGACAAAATCAGCCCCAGCATTTT. The V gene is TRBV28, the J gene TRBJ1-5; D possibly corresponds to TRBD1 (6 bases). V lost 6 bases, J lost 4 bases, and 16 bases lay in between. This CDR3 spans 15 amino acids. CDR1 is MDHEN, CDR2 SYDVKM, per germline. Looking up the rest from reference TRBV28 and TRBJ1-5 gives the full variable domain: DVKVTQSSRYLVKRTGEKVFLECVQDMDHENMFWYRQDPGLGLRLIYFSYDVKMKEKGDIPEGYSVSREKKERFSLILESASTNQTSMYLCASSIYSGQNQPQHFGDGTRLSIL.

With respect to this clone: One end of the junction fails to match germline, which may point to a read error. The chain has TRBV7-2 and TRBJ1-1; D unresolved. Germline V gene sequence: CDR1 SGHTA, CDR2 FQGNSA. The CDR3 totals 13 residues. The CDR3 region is CAGSFLMNTEAFF. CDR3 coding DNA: TGTGCCGGCAGCTTTTTAATGAACACTGAAGCTTTCTTT.

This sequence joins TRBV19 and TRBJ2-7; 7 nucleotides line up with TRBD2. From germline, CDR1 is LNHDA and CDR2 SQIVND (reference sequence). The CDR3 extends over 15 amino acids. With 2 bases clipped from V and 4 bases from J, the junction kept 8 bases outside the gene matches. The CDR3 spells CASSIMTSPVYEQYF. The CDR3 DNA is TGTGCCAGTAGTATAATGACTAGCCCCGTGTACGAGCAGTACTTC.